This TCR beta chain appears in the sequencing data of a study of CD8 T cells in ankylosing spondylitis. This CDR3 comprises 15 residues. Germline assignment: CDR1 ENHRY and CDR2 SYGVKD. Trimming removed 0 bases at V and 5 bases at J, with 13 bases between. Scientists made TCR beta libraries using quantitative 5'-RACE with molecular barcodes. TCRdb passed the 5' RACE reads through MiXCR, listing each CDR3 protein once. The data hold approximately 350,000 distinct CDR3 sequences, with under 15% observed a single time. Source material: blood, either unsorted or a sorted T cell fraction (not recorded which). The V gene is TRBV10-3, the J gene TRBJ2-5; no firm D call. The receptor was isolated from a male donor with ankylosing spondylitis or in good health (not recorded which). The CDR3 spells CAISESLARAETQYF. The CDR3 DNA reads as TGTGCCATCAGTGAGTCTCTGGCTAGGGCGGAGACCCAGTACTTC.